Listed here is a single T cell receptor beta chain. The antigen is undetermined. Profiling relied on immunoSEQ multiplex PCR, and the TCRdb table lists in-frame clones only, not all of them. The table records 100,000 to 140,000 clones, around nine tenths of them present only once. This entry belongs to a study of T cell responses to AZD1222 COVID-19 vaccine. Findings and caveats of the study: Spike-specific TCR breadth and depth grew following two AZD1222 doses.

The CDR3 extends over 16 amino acids. Looked up from germline, CDR1 is SGHTS and CDR2 is YDEGEE. Between the trimmed V and J ends, which lost 0 bases and 0 bases, there was a span of 10 bases. The genes are TRBV5-8 and TRBJ2-1; D gene ambiguous. The receptor's source is an adult who received the AZD1222 COVID-19 vaccine. The sample consisted of peripheral blood, taken 28 days after the second AZD1222 dose. The CDR3 protein is CASSLGFSLSYNEQFF. The CDR3 DNA is TGTGCCAGCAGCTTGGGCTTTTCCCTCTCCTACAATGAGCAGTTCTTC.